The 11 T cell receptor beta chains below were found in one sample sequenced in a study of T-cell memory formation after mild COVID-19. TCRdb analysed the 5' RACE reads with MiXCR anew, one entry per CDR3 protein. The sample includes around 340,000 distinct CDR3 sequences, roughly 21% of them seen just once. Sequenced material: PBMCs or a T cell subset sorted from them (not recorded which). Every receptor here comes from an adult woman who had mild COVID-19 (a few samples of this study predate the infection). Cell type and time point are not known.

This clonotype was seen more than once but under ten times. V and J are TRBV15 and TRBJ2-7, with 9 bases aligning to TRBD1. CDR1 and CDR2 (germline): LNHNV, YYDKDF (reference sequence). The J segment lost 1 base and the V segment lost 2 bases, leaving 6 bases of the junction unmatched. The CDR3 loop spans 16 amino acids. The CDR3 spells CATSRSSGTGSYEQYF. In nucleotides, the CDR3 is TGTGCCACCAGCAGATCCTCCGGGACAGGGTCCTACGAGCAGTACTTC.

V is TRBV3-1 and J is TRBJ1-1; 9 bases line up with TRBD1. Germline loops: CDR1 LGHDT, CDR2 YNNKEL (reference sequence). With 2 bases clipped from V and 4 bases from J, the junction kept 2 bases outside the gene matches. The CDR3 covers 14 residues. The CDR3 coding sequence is TGTGCCAGCAGCCAAAGACAGGGGGGCACTGAAGCTTTCTTT. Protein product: CASSQRQGGTEAFF.

The CDR3 DNA is TGTGCCAGCAGCCCTACTAGCGGGTCCTACATGAGGCAGTATTTT. It translates to CASSPTSGSYMRQYF. This chain uses TRBV7-3 with TRBJ2-3; 9 nucleotides match TRBD2. The CDR3 consists of 15 residues. V shed 5 bases, J shed 11 bases, and the junction held 14 bases outside the gene matches. Germline lookup yields CDR1 SGHTA and CDR2 FQGTGA.

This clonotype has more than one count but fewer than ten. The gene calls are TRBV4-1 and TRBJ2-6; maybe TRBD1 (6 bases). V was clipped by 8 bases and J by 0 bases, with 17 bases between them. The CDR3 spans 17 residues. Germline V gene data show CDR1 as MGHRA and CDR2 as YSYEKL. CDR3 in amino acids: CASEPGQAYSGANVLTF. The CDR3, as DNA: TGCGCCAGCGAGCCGGGACAAGCCTACTCTGGGGCCAACGTCCTGACTTTC.

CDR3: CAWRRSSEQFF. The CDR3 DNA is TGTGCCTGGAGGCGATCTTCTGAGCAGTTCTTC. The rearrangement uses TRBV30 and TRBJ2-1; D unresolved. The germline V gene has CDR1 GTSNPN and CDR2 SVGIG (reference sequence). V dropped 3 bases and J dropped 9 bases, with 9 bases sitting between them. This CDR3 has 11 residues.

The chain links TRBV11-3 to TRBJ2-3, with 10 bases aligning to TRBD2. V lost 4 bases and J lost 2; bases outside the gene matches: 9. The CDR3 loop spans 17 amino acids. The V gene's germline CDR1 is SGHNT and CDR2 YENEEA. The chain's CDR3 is CASSSTLLAGSTDTQYF. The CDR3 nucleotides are TGTGCCAGCAGCTCAACCCTACTAGCGGGGTCCACAGATACGCAGTATTTT. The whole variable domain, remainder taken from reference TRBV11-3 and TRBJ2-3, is EAGVVQSPRYKIIEKKQPVAFWCNPISGHNTLYWYLQNLGQGPELLIRYENEEAVDDSQLPKDRFSAERLKGVDSTLKIQPAELGDSAVYLCASSSTLLAGSTDTQYFGPGTRLTVL.

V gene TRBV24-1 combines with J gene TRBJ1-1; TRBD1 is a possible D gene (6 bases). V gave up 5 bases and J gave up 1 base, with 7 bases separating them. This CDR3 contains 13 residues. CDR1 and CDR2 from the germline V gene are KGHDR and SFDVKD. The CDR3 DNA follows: TGTGCCACCAGTGGGGGGGCGAACACTGAAGCTTTCTTT. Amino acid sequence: CATSGGANTEAFF.

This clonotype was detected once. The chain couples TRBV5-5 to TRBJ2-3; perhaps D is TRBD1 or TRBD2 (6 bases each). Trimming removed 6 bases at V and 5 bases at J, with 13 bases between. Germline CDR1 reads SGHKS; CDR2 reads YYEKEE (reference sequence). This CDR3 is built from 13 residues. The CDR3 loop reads CASKKGGQDTQYF. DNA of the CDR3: TGTGCCAGCAAAAAGGGGGGCCAAGATACGCAGTATTTT.

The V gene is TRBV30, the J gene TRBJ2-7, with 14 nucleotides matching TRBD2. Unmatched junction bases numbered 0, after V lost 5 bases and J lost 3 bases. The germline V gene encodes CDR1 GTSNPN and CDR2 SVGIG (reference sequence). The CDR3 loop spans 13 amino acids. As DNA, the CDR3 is TGTGCCTGGGGACTAGCGGGAGGCTACGAGCAGTACTTC. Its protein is CAWGLAGGYEQYF.

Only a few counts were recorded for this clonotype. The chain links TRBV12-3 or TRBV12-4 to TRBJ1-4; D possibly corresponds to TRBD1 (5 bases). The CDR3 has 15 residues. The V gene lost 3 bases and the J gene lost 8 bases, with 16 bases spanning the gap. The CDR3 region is CASSFGGLGEEKLFF. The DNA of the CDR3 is TGTGCCAGCAGTTTTGGGGGGTTGGGGGAAGAAAAACTGTTTTTT.

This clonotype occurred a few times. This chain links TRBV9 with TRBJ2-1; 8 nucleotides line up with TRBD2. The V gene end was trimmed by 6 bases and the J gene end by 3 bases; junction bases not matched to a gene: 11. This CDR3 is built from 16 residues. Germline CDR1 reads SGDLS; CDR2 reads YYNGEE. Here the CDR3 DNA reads TGTGCCAGCACCAGGGGTGGACTAGCTGGCTACAATGAGCAGTTCTTC. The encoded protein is CASTRGGLAGYNEQFF.